This TCR beta chain is drawn from a study of T cells expressing NK-cell markers. The study, taken as a whole, reports: Specificity for HCMV among expanded NKG2C+ T cell clones was not established. In several donors, dominant CD3+CD56+NKG2C+ clonotypes ranked among the top 10 CD8+ clonotypes.

On this clonotype itself: Antigen specificity is unknown.

The cDNA for TCR beta came from 5'RACE template switching with UMIs. TCRdb reanalyzed the 5' RACE reads, giving one entry per CDR3 protein sequence and no DNA. The table lists roughly 300,000 distinct CDR3 sequences. Per germline, CDR1 GTSNPN and CDR2 SVGIG (reference sequence). The CDR3 runs 13 residues. The chain links TRBV30 to TRBJ1-6; TCRdb's D gene call, TRBD1, goes unchecked for lack of DNA. The origin of this receptor is a woman aged 18 to 75 in good health. The sequencing sample was made of blood T cells: a sorted CD56 or NKG2C T cell subset, CD4+ or CD8+ T cells, or bulk PBMC T cells (not recorded which). The CDR3: CAWASGSKSPLHF.